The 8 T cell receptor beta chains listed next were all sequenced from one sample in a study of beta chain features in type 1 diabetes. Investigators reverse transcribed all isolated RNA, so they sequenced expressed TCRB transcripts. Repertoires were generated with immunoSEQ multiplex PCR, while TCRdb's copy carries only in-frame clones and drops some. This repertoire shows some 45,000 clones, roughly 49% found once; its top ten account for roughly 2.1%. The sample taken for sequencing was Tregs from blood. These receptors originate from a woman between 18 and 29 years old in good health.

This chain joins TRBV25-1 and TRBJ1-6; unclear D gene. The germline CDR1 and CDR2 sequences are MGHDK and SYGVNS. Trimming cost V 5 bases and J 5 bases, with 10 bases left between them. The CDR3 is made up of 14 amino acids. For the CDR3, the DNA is TGTGCCAGCAGTCTGCCTACAGATAATTCACCCCTCCACTTT. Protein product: CASSLPTDNSPLHF.

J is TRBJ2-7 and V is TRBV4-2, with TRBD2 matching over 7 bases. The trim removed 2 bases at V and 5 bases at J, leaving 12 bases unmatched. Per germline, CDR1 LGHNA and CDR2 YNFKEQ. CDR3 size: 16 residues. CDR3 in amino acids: CASSQIKAGSHHEQYF. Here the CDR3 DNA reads TGTGCCAGCAGCCAAATCAAAGCGGGATCTCACCACGAGCAGTACTTC.

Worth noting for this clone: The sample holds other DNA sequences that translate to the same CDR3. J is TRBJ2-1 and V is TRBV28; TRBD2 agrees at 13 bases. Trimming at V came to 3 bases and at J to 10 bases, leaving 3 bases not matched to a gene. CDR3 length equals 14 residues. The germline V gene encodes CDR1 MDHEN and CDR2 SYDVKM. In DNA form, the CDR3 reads TGTGCCAGCAGTTTGACTAGCGGGAGGAGGGAGCAGTTCTTC. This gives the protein CASSLTSGRREQFF.

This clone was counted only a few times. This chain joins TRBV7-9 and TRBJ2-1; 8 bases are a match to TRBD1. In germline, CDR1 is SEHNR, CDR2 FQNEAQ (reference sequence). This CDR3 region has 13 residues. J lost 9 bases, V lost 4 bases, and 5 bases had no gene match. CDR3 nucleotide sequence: TGTGCCAGCAGCTCGGACAGGGTAGGTGAGCAGTTCTTC. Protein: CASSSDRVGEQFF.

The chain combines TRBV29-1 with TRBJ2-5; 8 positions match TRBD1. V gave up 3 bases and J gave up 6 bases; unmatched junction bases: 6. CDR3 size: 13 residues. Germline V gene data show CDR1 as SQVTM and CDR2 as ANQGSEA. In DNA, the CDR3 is TGCAGCGTTGACCACGGACAGGGACAGACCCAGTACTTC. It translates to CSVDHGQGQTQYF.

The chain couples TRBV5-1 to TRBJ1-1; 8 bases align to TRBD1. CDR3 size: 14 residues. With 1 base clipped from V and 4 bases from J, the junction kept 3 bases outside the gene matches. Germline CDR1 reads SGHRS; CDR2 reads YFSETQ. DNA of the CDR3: TGCGCCAGCAGCTTGCATCAGGGGGCCACTGAAGCTTTCTTT. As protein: CASSLHQGATEAFF.

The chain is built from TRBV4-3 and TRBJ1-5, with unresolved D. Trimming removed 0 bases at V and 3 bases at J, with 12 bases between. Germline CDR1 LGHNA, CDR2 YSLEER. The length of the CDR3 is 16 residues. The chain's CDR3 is CASSQDAGRDNQPQHF. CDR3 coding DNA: TGCGCCAGCAGCCAAGATGCAGGCAGAGACAATCAGCCCCAGCATTTT.

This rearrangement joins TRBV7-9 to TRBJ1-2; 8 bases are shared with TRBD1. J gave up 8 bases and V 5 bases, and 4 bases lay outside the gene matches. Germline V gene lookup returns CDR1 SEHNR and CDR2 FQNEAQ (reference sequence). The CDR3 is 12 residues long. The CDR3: CASSTRDRGYTF. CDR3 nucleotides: TGTGCCAGCAGCACCCGGGACAGGGGCTACACCTTC. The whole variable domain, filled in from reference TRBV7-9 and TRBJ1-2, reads DTGVSQNPRHKITKRGQNVTFRCDPISEHNRLYWYRQTLGQGPEFLTYFQNEAQLEKSRLLSDRFSAERPKGSFSTLEIQRTEQGDSAMYLCASSTRDRGYTFGSGTRLTVV.